This T cell receptor (beta chain) was sequenced in a study of early T cells in non-severe SARS-CoV-2 infection. Study summary: Chains were unpaired, as sequencing was done on bulk RNA from unsorted whole blood. Notes on the study in general: VDJdb matching, biased toward anti-spike CD8 responses, missed private and CD4 specificities.

Researchers attached unique molecular identifiers to individual cDNA molecules. TCRdb recomputed calls from the 5' RACE reads with MiXCR, one row per CDR3 protein. The table lists around 52,000 distinct CDR3 sequences, 6% to 7% of them singletons. A word on this clonotype: Its antigen is not known.

V was trimmed by 2 bases and J by 1 base, leaving 11 bases between them. The germline CDR1 and CDR2 sequences are MNHNS and SASEGT. The CDR3 runs 15 residues. The sequence was obtained from an adult who was a healthcare worker with PCR-confirmed SARS-CoV-2 infection or an uninfected control (not recorded which). The J gene is TRBJ1-1, the V gene TRBV6-1, with D unclear. The sequenced sample consisted of whole blood. The CDR3 loop is CASSEWPQPNTEAFF. The CDR3, as DNA: TGTGCCAGCAGTGAATGGCCCCAGCCGAACACTGAAGCTTTCTTT.